This T cell receptor (beta chain) originates from a study of vaccination effects on CD4 cells after COVID-19. The wider study: The post-vaccine samples were taken, at the median, 72 days after the second dose. Findings of the study overall: Clones that were induced by infection or by vaccine showed marked contraction late after vaccination.

The CDR3 sequence is 16 residues long. V trimming: 2 bases; J trimming: 5 bases; junction bases outside the gene matches: 7. CDR1 is SGDLS, CDR2 YYNGEE, per germline. The repertoire was sequenced with immunoSEQ multiplex PCR; TCRdb's copy has only in-frame clones and lacks some. The sample comprises over 60,000 clones, 74% of which are singletons, and around 1.5% rests with the top ten. In the ViraFEST assay, antigen-specific CD4+ clonotypes were identified by expansion after peptide-pool stimulation. The authors isolated CD4+ T cells after less than eleven days of culture. All participants had two doses of either the BNT162b2 or mRNA-1273 vaccine. Cultivation was performed at a few million PBMC per well with around 9.3 IU/ml IL-2 and about 10 ug/ml peptides added. The authors exchanged half the medium for IL-2 medium on days 3 and 7. Concerning this clone itself: The antigen remains undetermined.

The sample was CD4+ T cells from PBMCs cultured with HCoV-229E spike peptides, taken after COVID-19 vaccination. The chain carries TRBV9 and TRBJ2-5; 12 bases map to TRBD2. This sequence was found in a human donor who received a COVID-19 vaccine. CDR3 sequence (DNA): TGTGCCAGCAGCGTTCACCTAGCGGGGGGGCCGGAGACCCAGTACTTC. This encodes CASSVHLAGGPETQYF.